This entry lists 8 T cell receptor beta chains sequenced from one sample in a study of Ad26.COV2.S vaccination and SARS-CoV-2 variants. Treatment given: some 19 received Ad26.COV2.S at low or high dose, single or two shots; about 5 received placebo; per-sample allocation not given. Following the first vaccine or placebo injection, samples were taken on day 63. Profiling relied on immunoSEQ multiplex PCR, and the TCRdb table lists in-frame clones only, not all of them. Altogether approximately 400,000 clones are present, approximately 84% being singletons, with the ten largest covering roughly 3.3%. The material was peripheral blood, obtained in a trial of Ad26.COV2.S vaccine versus placebo. These receptors all stem from a person between 18 and 65 years old who received the Ad26.COV2.S COVID-19 vaccine or a placebo.

This clone has just a few counts. This sequence joins TRBV6-6 and TRBJ1-1; D ambiguous. The CDR3 consists of 13 residues. Trimming left V 0 bases short and J 10 bases short, with 12 bases between. Germline V lookup: CDR1 MNHNY, CDR2 SVGAGI (reference sequence). CDR3 DNA: TGTGCCAGCAGTTACTCCTCGATGGTGCTAGCTTTCTTT. It yields the protein CASSYSSMVLAFF.

The count of this clone is one. The V and J genes are TRBV6-5 and TRBJ1-1, with D possibly matching TRBD1 (6 bases). V was shortened by 8 bases and J by 0 bases, with 13 bases between the two germline ends. Germline assignment: CDR1 MNHEY and CDR2 SVGAGI. This CDR3 spans 14 amino acids. The CDR3 loop is CASLPGGVNTEAFF. CDR3 bases: TGTGCCAGCCTCCCCGGGGGCGTGAACACTGAAGCTTTCTTT.

This clone was counted only a few times. The J gene is TRBJ2-7, the V gene TRBV5-6; no firm D call. Germline V gives CDR1 SGHDT, CDR2 YYEEEE. This CDR3 comprises 14 residues. The V gene lost 6 bases and the J gene lost 5 bases, with 18 bases spanning the gap. CDR3 protein: CASTDQISPHEQYF. The CDR3 nucleotides are TGTGCCAGCACCGACCAGATTAGCCCCCACGAGCAGTACTTC.

This sequence joins TRBV27 and TRBJ2-2; D tentatively fits TRBD1 or TRBD2 (5 bases each). V dropped 6 bases and J dropped 6 bases, with 17 bases sitting between them. The CDR3 is 15 residues long. CDR1 is MNHEY, CDR2 SMNVEV, per germline (reference sequence). The CDR3 sequence is CASRLGAATPGELFF. The CDR3 region has the DNA TGTGCCAGCAGACTCGGGGCGGCTACCCCCGGGGAGCTGTTTTTT.

This clone occurred a few times. This chain uses TRBV15 with TRBJ2-1; D is perhaps TRBD1 or TRBD2 (5 bases each). The germline V gene has CDR1 LNHNV and CDR2 YYDKDF (reference sequence). Between the trimmed V and J ends, which lost 0 bases and 3 bases, there was a span of 9 bases. This CDR3 is 15 amino acids long. CDR3 residues: CATSREVGVYNEQFF. The CDR3 nucleotides are TGTGCCACCAGCAGAGAAGTGGGGGTCTACAATGAGCAGTTCTTC. The whole variable domain, remainder taken from reference TRBV15 and TRBJ2-1, is DAMVIQNPRYQVTQFGKPVTLSCSQTLNHNVMYWYQQKSSQAPKLLFHYYDKDFNNEADTPDNFQSRRPNTSFCFLDIRSPGLGDTAMYLCATSREVGVYNEQFFGPGTRLTVL.

The chain employs TRBV5-6 and TRBJ2-5; TRBD1 agrees at 7 bases. Unmatched junction bases numbered 5, after V lost 1 base and J lost 2 bases. Per germline, CDR1 SGHDT and CDR2 YYEEEE. The CDR3 loop spans 15 amino acids. DNA for the CDR3: TGTGCCAGCAGCTTGCCCCCGGGACAGCAAGAGACCCAGTACTTC. Protein product: CASSLPPGQQETQYF.

Worth noting for this clone: The same CDR3 is also encoded by other DNA sequences in this sample. The chain recombines TRBV24-1 with TRBJ2-7; 7 nucleotides agree with TRBD2. Germline lookup yields CDR1 KGHDR and CDR2 SFDVKD. Losses at the gene ends were 2 bases for V and 2 bases for J; bases not matched to a gene: 2. The CDR3 runs 14 residues. The chain's CDR3 is CATSDSGLAYEQYF. CDR3 sequence (DNA): TGTGCCACCAGTGATTCCGGACTAGCCTACGAGCAGTACTTC.

This clone was found once. The chain links TRBV15 to TRBJ1-5, with a possible D match to TRBD1 (6 bases). Trimming cost V 2 bases and J 1 base, with 15 bases left between them. Germline V lookup: CDR1 LNHNV, CDR2 YYDKDF (reference sequence). CDR3 length equals 17 residues. The CDR3: CATSRSTGMGSNQPQHF. The CDR3 bases are TGTGCCACCAGCAGATCAACAGGGATGGGGAGCAATCAGCCCCAGCATTTT.